This T cell receptor beta chain comes out of a study of blood T cell repertoires in COVID-19. Sequencing used immunoSEQ multiplex PCR; TCRdb keeps in-frame clones, though not all of them. Among under 170,000 clones listed, roughly 80% were seen once. Germline loops: CDR1 LNHDA, CDR2 SQIVND (reference sequence). The ends lost 2 bases at V and 2 bases at J; junction bases unmatched: 2. CDR3 length: 14 amino acids. The V call is TRBV19, the J call TRBJ2-7, with 8 bases lining up with TRBD1. The clonotype originates from a man between 65 and 80 years old with acute or convalescent COVID-19. The sequencing input was peripheral blood. The CDR3 sequence is CASSIQGATYEQYF. The CDR3 DNA follows: TGTGCCAGTAGTATACAGGGGGCCACCTACGAGCAGTACTTC.